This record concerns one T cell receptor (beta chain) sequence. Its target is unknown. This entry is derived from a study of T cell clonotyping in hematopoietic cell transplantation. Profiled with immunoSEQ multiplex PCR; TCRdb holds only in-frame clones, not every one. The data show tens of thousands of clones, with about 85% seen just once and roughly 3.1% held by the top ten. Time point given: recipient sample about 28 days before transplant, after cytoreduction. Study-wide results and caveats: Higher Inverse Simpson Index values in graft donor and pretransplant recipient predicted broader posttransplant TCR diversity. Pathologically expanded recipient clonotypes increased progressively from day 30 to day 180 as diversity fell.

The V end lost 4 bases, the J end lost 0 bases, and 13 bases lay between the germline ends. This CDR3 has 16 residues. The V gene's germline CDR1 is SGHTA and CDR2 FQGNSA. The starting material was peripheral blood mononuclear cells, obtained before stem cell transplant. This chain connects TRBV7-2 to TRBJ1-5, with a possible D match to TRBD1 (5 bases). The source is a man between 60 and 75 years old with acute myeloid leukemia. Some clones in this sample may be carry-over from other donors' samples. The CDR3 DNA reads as TGTGCCAGCAGCTCCCTGGGACTTAATAGCAATCAGCCCCAGCATTTT. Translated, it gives CASSSLGLNSNQPQHF.